The source of this T cell receptor (beta chain) is a study of cytomegalovirus exposure and HLA in healthy donors. Overall study findings and caveats: Most TCR sequences were rare, but some public TCRs occurred in many donors. Published work reported that the classifier diagnosed cytomegalovirus status with high specificity and sensitivity.

J lost 7 bases, V lost 5 bases, and 6 bases had no gene match. Germline V CDR1 and CDR2: MDHEN, SYDVKM. The CDR3 consists of 14 residues. The method was immunoSEQ multiplex PCR; TCRdb's version includes in-frame clones alone and lacks a portion of them. The sample shows over 45,000 clones, roughly nine tenths of them seen only once. For this clone: Its specificity is unknown.

This clonotype was obtained from a man aged 18 to 29 in good health and CMV-seronegative. The chain uses TRBV28 and TRBJ2-7; 12 bases are a match to TRBD2. Sequencing was performed on PBMCs. The CDR3 nucleotides read TGTGCCAGCAGTAGACTCACTAGCGGGAGGGAGCAGTACTTC. Protein product: CASSRLTSGREQYF.